The T cell receptor beta chain under discussion was sequenced for a study of T-cell memory formation after mild COVID-19. CDR1 is SGHAT, CDR2 FQDESV, per germline (reference sequence). V lost 5 bases and J 5 bases, leaving 14 bases between the germline ends. CDR3 size: 14 residues. Barcoded TCR alpha and TCR beta cDNA libraries with UMIs came from 5'RACE using constant-segment primers. TCRdb re-called the 5' RACE reads with MiXCR, one entry per CDR3 protein. The table includes 140,000 to 150,000 distinct CDR3 sequences, approximately 25% detected once. This clonotype was seen a handful of times. Its antigen is currently unknown. General study points: Prior to infection, memory already included some responding clones, suggesting cross-reactive memory joined. Contracting CD4+ clones lay largely in CM and EM, with CD8+ ones residing in EMRA. There was no confirmation that second-wave clones peaking on day 37 were SARS-CoV-2 specific.

The chain recombines TRBV11-1 with TRBJ2-3, with a possible D match to TRBD2 (5 bases). This TCR came from an adult woman who had mild COVID-19 (a few samples of this study predate the infection). Cell type and time point are not known. Specimen: PBMCs or a T cell subset sorted from them (not recorded which). CDR3 in amino acids: CASSRLIGGDTQYF. Here the CDR3 DNA reads TGTGCCAGCAGCCGGCTGATCGGAGGAGATACGCAGTATTTT.